This is a list of T cell receptor beta chains from one sample in a study of regulatory dendritic cells for organ transplantation. These receptors lack a known antigen. Using immunoSEQ multiplex PCR, the repertoire was profiled, and TCRdb retains in-frame clones only, with some absent. The data contain approximately 10,000 clones, about 75% of them singletons. Sequenced: memory CD4+ T cells from blood cultured with regulatory dendritic cells. These TCRs come from a human donor in good health. The CDR3 runs from the conserved cysteine through the conserved F or W. Fields, in order: D gene, J gene, V gene, clone size, CDR3 protein, CDR3 DNA. A D gene is named only where the DNA matches it firmly. Only part of the rows carry a size: once, few, many, or a class if the clone is expanded.

d_gene: .; j_gene: TRBJ2-3; v_gene: TRBV4-3; abundance: .; CDR3aa: CASSQENTRTDTQYF; CDR3nt: TGCGCCAGCAGCCAAGAAAACACGCGCACAGATACGCAGTATTTT
d_gene: .; j_gene: TRBJ2-3; v_gene: TRBV11-2; abundance: .; CDR3aa: CASSTTYSTDTQYF; CDR3nt: TGTGCCAGCAGTACTACCTATAGCACAGATACGCAGTATTTT
d_gene: TRBD1; j_gene: TRBJ2-7; v_gene: TRBV19; abundance: .; CDR3aa: CASSMSRDRNHEQYF; CDR3nt: TGTGCCAGTAGTATGTCCCGGGACAGGAACCACGAGCAGTACTTC
d_gene: TRBD1; j_gene: TRBJ1-6; v_gene: TRBV6-5; abundance: once; CDR3aa: CASSRDRVKSPLHF; CDR3nt: TGTGCCAGCAGTCGTGACAGGGTAAAATCACCCCTCCACTTT
d_gene: .; j_gene: TRBJ1-1; v_gene: TRBV28; abundance: .; CDR3aa: CASSLETGNTEAFF; CDR3nt: TGTGCCAGCAGTTTAGAGACAGGGAACACTGAAGCTTTCTTT
d_gene: TRBD2; j_gene: TRBJ2-4; v_gene: TRBV9; abundance: .; CDR3aa: CASSVGGGRGDIQYF; CDR3nt: TGTGCCAGCAGCGTAGGTGGGGGTCGGGGGGACATTCAGTACTTC
d_gene: TRBD1; j_gene: TRBJ1-1; v_gene: TRBV7-8; abundance: few; CDR3aa: CASSPRTGETTEAFF; CDR3nt: TGTGCCAGCAGCCCCAGGACAGGGGAGACCACTGAAGCTTTCTTT
d_gene: .; j_gene: TRBJ1-1; v_gene: TRBV11-3; abundance: .; CDR3aa: CASSPQAGVGIF; CDR3nt: TGTGCCAGCAGCCCCCAGGCGGGGGTCGGGATCTTT
d_gene: .; j_gene: TRBJ1-4; v_gene: TRBV10-3; abundance: .; CDR3aa: CAISEPREQKLFF; CDR3nt: TGTGCCATCAGTGAGCCGCGGGAGCAAAAACTGTTTTTT
d_gene: TRBD2; j_gene: TRBJ2-1; v_gene: TRBV7-2; abundance: .; CDR3aa: CASSSQSTSGGAPALF; CDR3nt: TGTGCCAGCAGCTCCCAATCAACTAGCGGGGGGGCCCCAGCGCTCTTC
d_gene: TRBD1; j_gene: TRBJ2-2; v_gene: TRBV5-6; abundance: once; CDR3aa: CASSSLGTGDTGELFF; CDR3nt: TGTGCCAGCAGCTCTTTAGGGACAGGAGACACCGGGGAGCTGTTTTTT
d_gene: TRBD1; j_gene: TRBJ1-5; v_gene: TRBV2; abundance: once; CDR3aa: CASSADRVYQPQHF; CDR3nt: TGTGCCAGCAGCGCGGACAGGGTGTATCAGCCCCAGCATTTT
d_gene: TRBD1; j_gene: TRBJ2-7; v_gene: TRBV4-1; abundance: few; CDR3aa: CASSPRTGNYEQYF; CDR3nt: TGCGCCAGCAGCCCGAGGACAGGGAACTACGAGCAGTACTTC
d_gene: .; j_gene: TRBJ1-2; v_gene: TRBV7-9; abundance: few; CDR3aa: CASNTGRDTNWDGYTF; CDR3nt: TGTGCCAGCAATACAGGGAGGGACACCAATTGGGATGGCTACACCTTC
d_gene: .; j_gene: TRBJ1-1; v_gene: TRBV20-1; abundance: .; CDR3aa: CSAAPGLGAFF; CDR3nt: TGCAGTGCTGCTCCGGGACTTGGGGCTTTCTTT
d_gene: TRBD1; j_gene: TRBJ1-1; v_gene: TRBV7-9; abundance: once; CDR3aa: CASSSNSYRGGTEAFF; CDR3nt: TGTGCCAGCAGCTCGAATTCTTACAGGGGGGGCACTGAAGCTTTCTTT
d_gene: .; j_gene: TRBJ1-1; v_gene: TRBV4-1; abundance: once; CDR3aa: CASSQYGGGGTEAFF; CDR3nt: TGCGCCAGCAGCCAGTACGGGGGTGGGGGAACTGAAGCTTTCTTT
d_gene: TRBD2; j_gene: TRBJ2-1; v_gene: TRBV4-2; abundance: .; CDR3aa: CASSQGAGGPFNEQFF; CDR3nt: TGTGCCAGCAGCCAAGGGGCGGGGGGGCCGTTTAATGAGCAGTTCTTC
d_gene: TRBD1; j_gene: TRBJ2-3; v_gene: TRBV5-1; abundance: .; CDR3aa: CASSSRPGQGTADTQYF; CDR3nt: TGCGCCAGCAGCTCCCGTCCAGGACAGGGGACGGCAGATACGCAGTATTTT
d_gene: .; j_gene: TRBJ1-1; v_gene: TRBV2; abundance: .; CDR3aa: CASTSSTEAFF; CDR3nt: TGTGCCAGCACCTCGTCTACTGAAGCTTTCTTT
d_gene: .; j_gene: TRBJ1-1; v_gene: TRBV9; abundance: .; CDR3aa: CASSAFLGGANTEAFF; CDR3nt: TGTGCCAGCAGCGCGTTTCTAGGGGGGGCTAACACTGAAGCTTTCTTT
d_gene: TRBD1; j_gene: TRBJ2-3; v_gene: TRBV9; abundance: .; CDR3aa: CASSKTGVSTDTQYF; CDR3nt: TGTGCCAGCAGCAAGACAGGGGTTAGCACAGATACGCAGTATTTT
d_gene: .; j_gene: TRBJ1-2; v_gene: TRBV5-1; abundance: .; CDR3aa: CASSLDVRNYGYTF; CDR3nt: TGCGCCAGCAGCTTGGACGTTCGGAACTATGGCTACACCTTC
d_gene: TRBD2; j_gene: TRBJ2-3; v_gene: TRBV4-2; abundance: .; CDR3aa: CASSPGSSGGRENTQYF; CDR3nt: TGTGCCAGCAGCCCCGGGTCCAGCGGGGGGCGAGAAAATACGCAGTATTTT